The 29 T cell receptor beta chains in this list originate from one sample, sequenced in a study of sequential checkpoint blockade in melanoma. Treatment given: randomized to nivolumab then ipilimumab (arm A) or the reverse (arm B). TCRdb's copy holds only in-frame clones and misses some; the assay was immunoSEQ multiplex PCR. The data show under 2,500 clones, with about a sixth seen just once and 9% to 15% held by the top ten. Sample: tumor tissue (inferred from file names), taken from a patient given nivolumab and ipilimumab in sequence. Receptors originate from a human donor with melanoma.

At least ten counts were recorded for this clone. The rearrangement links TRBV11-3 to TRBJ1-2; D remains ambiguous. V was clipped by 5 bases and J by 6 bases, with 22 bases between them. Germline V gives CDR1 SGHNT, CDR2 YENEEA. CDR3 length: 16 residues. Here the CDR3 DNA reads TGTGCCAGCAGCCTAACGACGGGCGGGTATAGGGATGGCTACACCTTC. Residues: CASSLTTGGYRDGYTF. The full variable domain, its missing parts supplied by reference TRBV11-3 and TRBJ1-2, is EAGVVQSPRYKIIEKKQPVAFWCNPISGHNTLYWYLQNLGQGPELLIRYENEEAVDDSQLPKDRFSAERLKGVDSTLKIQPAELGDSAVYLCASSLTTGGYRDGYTFGSGTRLTVV.

In its sample, this clone is medium-sized (0.01 to 0.1%). The chain uses TRBV11-3 and TRBJ2-1, with D perhaps matching TRBD1 (5 bases). Germline CDR1 reads SGHNT; CDR2 reads YENEEA. CDR3 length: 15 residues. With 2 bases removed from V and 6 bases from J, the gap between germline ends came to 14 bases. Written as DNA, the CDR3 is TGTGCCAGCAGCTTATTTGCGACAGCAGCCAATGAGCAGTTCTTC. Protein product: CASSLFATAANEQFF.

This clone is labeled as medium-sized. The rearrangement joins TRBV11-3 to TRBJ1-2; D perhaps matches TRBD1 (6 bases). V gave up 3 bases and J gave up 4 bases, with 12 bases separating them. CDR1 and CDR2 from the germline V gene are SGHNT and YENEEA. This CDR3 has 14 amino acids. CDR3 loop: CASSLVSQGYGYTF. CDR3 in DNA: TGTGCCAGCAGCTTGGTGTCACAGGGCTATGGCTACACCTTC.

V gene TRBV19 combines with J gene TRBJ1-1, with 7 bases matching TRBD1. In germline, CDR1 is LNHDA, CDR2 SQIVND (reference sequence). The CDR3 is made up of 16 amino acids. J was trimmed by 5 bases and V by 3 bases; bases with no gene match: 12. CDR3 region: CASSISRGGTRTEAFF. The CDR3 nucleotides read TGTGCCAGTAGTATCAGCAGGGGGGGGACTAGAACTGAAGCTTTCTTT.

This clone has just a few counts. V and J are TRBV6-7 and TRBJ1-2; no reliable D call. TRBV6-7 is flagged as an ORF with uncertain function. Trimming removed 7 bases from V and 1 base from J, with 4 bases in between. The CDR3 runs to 11 residues. The CDR3 sequence: CASTDNYGYTF. The CDR3 region has the DNA TGTGCCAGCACAGATAACTATGGCTACACCTTC.

This clone came up a few times. V usage is TRBV18 and J usage is TRBJ1-3; 9 nucleotides align to TRBD1. J was trimmed by 5 bases and V by 0 bases; bases with no gene match: 5. Germline values: CDR1 KGHSH, CDR2 LQKENI. This CDR3 has 16 residues. Here the CDR3 reads CASSPPGQGLRNTIYF. CDR3 DNA sequence: TGTGCCAGCTCACCACCGGGACAGGGCCTAAGAAACACCATATATTTT.

This clone is medium-sized. V gene TRBV9 combines with J gene TRBJ1-2, with no clear D. The germline gives CDR1 SGDLS, CDR2 YYNGEE. The CDR3 is 14 residues long. V was shortened by 0 bases and J by 2 bases, with 8 bases between the two germline ends. The CDR3 DNA follows: TGTGCCAGCAGCGTAGCCCCCACGAACTATGGCTACACCTTC. Translating gives CASSVAPTNYGYTF. Drawing the rest from reference TRBV9 and TRBJ1-2, the complete variable domain is DSGVTQTPKHLITATGQRVTLRCSPRSGDLSVYWYQQSLDQGLQFLIQYYNGEERAKGNILERFSAQQFPDLHSELNLSSLELGDSALYFCASSVAPTNYGYTFGSGTRLTVV.

The sample holds many counts of this clone. The genes are TRBV23-1 and TRBJ2-1; possible D gene TRBD2, 6 bases. TRBV23-1 is treated as an ORF (open reading frame) with a function not yet certain. Trimming took off 6 bases at V and 9 bases at J, with 15 bases between the two ends. This CDR3 region has 13 residues. The CDR3 region has the DNA TGCGCCAGCAGCCAAGGAGGGGTAGGTGAGCAGTTCTTC. Amino acid sequence: CASSQGGVGEQFF.

This clone was counted only a few times. The chain carries TRBV6-8 and TRBJ1-1; 7 bases are a match to TRBD1. The V gene's germline CDR1 is MNHGY and CDR2 SAAAGT. V was clipped by 10 bases and J by 4 bases; unmatched bases: 12. CDR3 size: 14 residues. The CDR3 coding sequence is TGTGCCATCAAGGTACAGGGGATGGCCACTGAAGCTTTCTTT. Its protein is CAIKVQGMATEAFF.

In this sample, this clone turned up a few times. The V gene is TRBV6-8, the J gene TRBJ2-7; 8 nucleotides line up with TRBD1. Looked up from germline, CDR1 is MNHGY and CDR2 is SAAAGT. The trim removed 5 bases at V and 3 bases at J, leaving 6 bases unmatched. The CDR3 length is 14 residues. The CDR3 DNA follows: TGTGCCAGCAGTACCCCGGGACAGGTCTACGAGCAGTACTTC. This translates into CASSTPGQVYEQYF.

This sequence joins TRBV5-1 and TRBJ1-1; 10 bases fit TRBD1. The V gene end was trimmed by 0 bases and the J gene end by 4 bases; junction bases not matched to a gene: 9. CDR1 SGHRS and CDR2 YFSETQ come from the germline V gene. This CDR3 has 17 residues. In DNA form, the CDR3 reads TGCGCCAGCAGCTTGGTCCCGGGACAGGGGAGGAGCACTGAAGCTTTCTTT. The encoded protein is CASSLVPGQGRSTEAFF.

This clone was recorded a few times. The chain carries TRBV18 and TRBJ2-2, with a possible D match to TRBD2 (6 bases). The CDR3 length is 19 residues. The V gene lost 1 base and the J gene lost 4 bases, with 22 bases spanning the gap. The V gene's germline CDR1 is KGHSH and CDR2 LQKENI. CDR3 sequence reads: CASSPLEGPAPIVTGELFF. The CDR3 region has the DNA TGTGCCAGCTCACCACTGGAGGGGCCAGCACCGATAGTCACCGGGGAGCTGTTTTTT.

Only a few counts were recorded for this clone. This rearrangement joins TRBV29-1 to TRBJ1-4; D uncertain. V lost 3 bases, J lost 2 bases, and 4 bases lay in between. This CDR3 comprises 12 residues. In germline, CDR1 is SQVTM, CDR2 ANQGSEA. CDR3 region: CSVETTNEKLFF. In nucleotides, the CDR3 is TGCAGCGTTGAGACCACTAATGAAAAACTGTTTTTT. The variable domain in full, completed from reference TRBV29-1 and TRBJ1-4, reads SAVISQKPSRDICQRGTSLTIQCQVDSQVTMMFWYRQQPGQSLTLIATANQGSEATYESGFVIDKFPISRPNLTFSTLTVSNMSPEDSSIYLCSVETTNEKLFFGSGTQLSVL.

This clone is labeled as medium-sized. The chain employs TRBV6-8 and TRBJ2-3, with a weak D call TRBD2 (5 bases). Deletions cut 2 bases from V and 7 bases from J, with 16 bases between. The germline CDR1 and CDR2 sequences are MNHGY and SAAAGT. This CDR3 contains 15 residues. The CDR3 DNA reads TGTGCCAGCAGTTACACAGCCAAAGAGGGAAATACGCAGTATTTT. It encodes CASSYTAKEGNTQYF.

By its share, this clone is medium-sized (0.01 to 0.1%). The chain employs TRBV11-3 and TRBJ2-1, with TRBD1 as a possible D gene (6 bases). The CDR3 has 17 amino acids. Trimming took off 3 bases at V and 3 bases at J, with 18 bases between the two ends. The germline V gene has CDR1 SGHNT and CDR2 YENEEA. The CDR3 sequence is CASSLVTGGIIYNEQFF. CDR3 DNA sequence: TGTGCCAGCAGCTTGGTGACAGGCGGCATAATCTACAATGAGCAGTTCTTC.

This clone was seen only a few times. This chain links TRBV9 with TRBJ2-1; 8 bases match TRBD1. This CDR3 spans 14 amino acids. Losses at the gene ends were 4 bases for V and 7 bases for J; bases not matched to a gene: 7. The V gene's germline CDR1 is SGDLS and CDR2 YYNGEE. CDR3 protein: CASSPARGRNEQFF. The CDR3 DNA reads TGTGCCAGCAGCCCTGCCAGGGGGCGGAATGAGCAGTTCTTC.

By share, this clone ranks as medium-sized. V usage is TRBV11-3 and J usage is TRBJ1-6; maybe TRBD1 (5 bases). Trimming shortened V by 5 bases and J by 7 bases, and 12 bases separated the two germline ends. Per germline, CDR1 SGHNT and CDR2 YENEEA. The CDR3 is 14 amino acids. Here the CDR3 DNA reads TGTGCCAGCAGCAGAGACAGAACCAATTCACCCCTCCACTTT. Its protein product is CASSRDRTNSPLHF.

The chain links TRBV19 to TRBJ1-1; no reliable D call. V dropped 8 bases and J dropped 3 bases, with 19 bases sitting between them. The CDR3 totals 15 residues. Germline V lookup: CDR1 LNHDA, CDR2 SQIVND (reference sequence). The CDR3: CASRDPRGRDTEAFF. As DNA, the CDR3 is TGTGCCAGTCGGGATCCCCGAGGGAGAGACACTGAAGCTTTCTTT.

This clone is medium-sized by share. This chain links TRBV6-8 with TRBJ1-1, with D unresolved. Trimming removed 0 bases from V and 1 base from J, with 15 bases in between. Germline V gene lookup returns CDR1 MNHGY and CDR2 SAAAGT. This CDR3 spans 17 amino acids. The CDR3 reads CASSYSRPGRKNTEAFF. CDR3 coding DNA: TGTGCCAGCAGTTACTCCAGACCGGGAAGAAAGAACACTGAAGCTTTCTTT.

This clone showed up just a few times. The chain joins TRBV6-8 to TRBJ1-1; 7 nucleotides match TRBD1. Germline V lookup: CDR1 MNHGY, CDR2 SAAAGT. The CDR3 runs 16 residues. Trimming cost V 6 bases and J 11 bases; bases outside gene matches: 21. CDR3 in DNA: TGTGCCAGCAGATCACTTCGAACGACAGGGCCCCAAGGGGCTTTCTTT. It is translated as CASRSLRTTGPQGAFF.

In its sample, this clone is medium-sized. J is TRBJ2-6 and V is TRBV11-3, with D perhaps TRBD2 (5 bases). V was cut by 1 base and J by 3 bases, with 7 bases left in between. Germline lookup yields CDR1 SGHNT and CDR2 YENEEA. The CDR3 consists of 15 residues. The CDR3 bases are TGTGCCAGCAGCTTAGGAGGGCTTGGGGCCAACGTCCTGACTTTC. Translating it yields CASSLGGLGANVLTF.

V and J are TRBV9 and TRBJ2-1; D unresolved. Germline V CDR1 and CDR2: SGDLS, YYNGEE. The V end was cut by 0 bases, the J end by 6 bases, with 4 bases between. The CDR3 is made up of 12 amino acids. The CDR3 bases are TGTGCCAGCAGCGTAGGTCCCAATGAGCAGTTCTTC. It specifies CASSVGPNEQFF.

The chain recombines TRBV6-8 with TRBJ2-6; D tentatively fits TRBD1 or TRBD2 (5 bases each). This CDR3 region has 18 residues. Germline V gives CDR1 MNHGY, CDR2 SAAAGT. V lost 2 bases and J lost 0, with 14 bases in between. CDR3 residues: CASSYGGSAFSGANVLTF. The CDR3, as DNA: TGTGCCAGCAGTTACGGGGGTTCCGCGTTCTCTGGGGCCAACGTCCTGACTTTC.

By proportion, this clone is medium-sized. The chain is built from TRBV6-8 and TRBJ2-1; the match to TRBD2 covers 8 bases. The CDR3 loop spans 13 amino acids. With V trimmed by 7 bases and J by 9 bases, 8 bases remained unmatched. In germline, CDR1 is MNHGY, CDR2 SAAAGT. CDR3 sequence: CASTHRGGFEQFF. DNA of the CDR3: TGTGCCAGCACCCACCGGGGGGGATTTGAGCAGTTCTTC.

The V call is TRBV11-3, the J call TRBJ2-1, with 7 bases that match TRBD2. The CDR3 has 15 amino acids. Looked up from germline, CDR1 is SGHNT and CDR2 is YENEEA. With V trimmed by 6 bases and J by 6 bases, 11 bases remained unmatched. The CDR3 is CASRAPGLGANEQFF. The CDR3 nucleotides read TGTGCCAGCAGGGCCCCCGGACTAGGGGCCAATGAGCAGTTCTTC.

The sample holds many counts of this clone. The chain combines TRBV11-3 with TRBJ1-6, with D perhaps matching TRBD1 (5 bases). The germline V gene encodes CDR1 SGHNT and CDR2 YENEEA. The germline V and J ends were trimmed by 4 bases and 0 bases, with 13 bases remaining between them. This CDR3 has 17 residues. The CDR3 region has the DNA TGTGCCAGCAGCTCATACGACGGGGGCTCCTATAATTCACCCCTCCACTTT. Amino acids: CASSSYDGGSYNSPLHF. The complete variable domain, with remaining parts taken from reference TRBV11-3 and TRBJ1-6, reads EAGVVQSPRYKIIEKKQPVAFWCNPISGHNTLYWYLQNLGQGPELLIRYENEEAVDDSQLPKDRFSAERLKGVDSTLKIQPAELGDSAVYLCASSSYDGGSYNSPLHFGNGTRLTVT.

This sequence joins TRBV19 and TRBJ2-2, with 7 bases lining up with TRBD1. Germline V gives CDR1 LNHDA, CDR2 SQIVND (reference sequence). The CDR3 spans 15 residues. The trim removed 2 bases at V and 4 bases at J, leaving 4 bases unmatched. The CDR3 loop is CASSIIGGITGELFF. CDR3 DNA: TGTGCCAGTAGTATAATAGGGGGCATCACCGGGGAGCTGTTTTTT.

This chain joins TRBV6-8 and TRBJ1-1, with D tentatively TRBD1 (5 bases). Per the germline V gene, CDR1 is MNHGY and CDR2 is SAAAGT. V was pared by 7 bases and J by 0 bases, with 24 bases between. The length of the CDR3 is 18 residues. The CDR3 spells CASTPGGLAPNMNTEAFF. CDR3 in DNA: TGTGCCAGCACTCCTGGGGGACTCGCACCGAATATGAACACTGAAGCTTTCTTT.

By proportion, this clone is hyperexpanded. The chain links TRBV4-1 to TRBJ2-7; 7 bases agree with TRBD1. Germline-derived CDR1 and CDR2 are MGHRA and YSYEKL. V gave up 4 bases and J gave up 0 bases; unmatched junction bases: 6. The CDR3 consists of 15 residues. DNA for the CDR3: TGCGCCAGCAGCCTCGGGACAGAATACTCCTACGAGCAGTACTTC. Translation gives CASSLGTEYSYEQYF.